This T cell receptor beta chain was obtained from a study of blood T cells in healthy people across ages. PCR was performed a second time for roughly 7 to 12 cycles using a sample-barcoded 5' primer and a J-beta primer mix. The study obtained at least 2.5 million CDR3-containing paired-end reads from every sample. TCRdb fed the 5' RACE reads into MiXCR, producing one record per CDR3 protein. The sample carries some 1.5 million distinct CDR3 sequences, about 42% recorded once. The CDR3 is 15 residues long. Trimming pared 4 bases from V and 4 bases from J, leaving 16 bases between. Germline assignment: CDR1 SGHVS and CDR2 FQNEAQ.

The V and J genes are TRBV7-8 and TRBJ1-2; D is ambiguous. The clonotype was recovered from a woman under 30 in good health. Specimen: blood. The CDR3 here is CASSYTSSEGYGYTF. CDR3 DNA: TGTGCCAGCAGCTACACGTCGTCAGAAGGCTATGGCTACACCTTC.